A single sample gave rise to the 16 T cell receptor beta chains below, sequenced in a study of T-cell memory formation after mild COVID-19. TCRdb processed the 5' RACE reads anew with MiXCR; each CDR3 protein has one entry. In the table there are about 270,000 distinct CDR3 sequences, 15% to 19% of which are singletons. Sequenced sample: PBMCs or a T cell subset sorted from them (not recorded which). These receptors were obtained from an adult woman who had mild COVID-19 (a few samples of this study predate the infection). Cell type and time point are not known.

The sample holds a few counts of this clonotype. The gene calls are TRBV7-3 and TRBJ2-3; D uncertain. This CDR3 has 15 residues. Per the germline V gene, CDR1 is SGHTA and CDR2 is FQGTGA. Trimming took 1 base from V and 1 from J, leaving 9 bases between them. For the CDR3, the DNA is TGTGCCAGCAGCTTAATGGGAACTCGCACAGATACGCAGTATTTT. Its protein product is CASSLMGTRTDTQYF.

This clonotype was counted only a few times. V gene TRBV20-1 combines with J gene TRBJ1-2, with D perhaps TRBD1 (5 bases). Germline CDR1 and CDR2: DFQATT and SNEGSKA (reference sequence). This CDR3 comprises 13 residues. Trimming cost V 6 bases and J 2 bases, with 13 bases left between them. Here the CDR3 DNA reads TGCAGTGCCGGGACCGGCCCAAACTATGGCTACACCTTC. Its translation is CSAGTGPNYGYTF.

This chain connects TRBV12-3 or TRBV12-4 to TRBJ2-2, with 11 positions matching TRBD2. The CDR3 extends over 14 amino acids. Germline trimming cut 6 bases from V and 5 bases from J; bases unmatched to any gene: 2. The CDR3 spells CASRGTSGTGELFF. Written as DNA, the CDR3 is TGTGCCAGCAGGGGGACTAGCGGAACCGGGGAGCTGTTTTTT.

This clonotype was seen only a few times. V gene TRBV6-5 combines with J gene TRBJ2-3; 7 bases align to TRBD1. Germline V CDR1 and CDR2: MNHEY, SVGAGI. The CDR3 extends over 16 amino acids. V shed 4 bases and J 0 bases; nucleotides not matched to a gene: 7. The CDR3 bases are TGTGCCAGCAGTTCCGGGACAGCAACTAGCACAGATACGCAGTATTTT. Amino acid sequence: CASSSGTATSTDTQYF.

The chain employs TRBV7-2 and TRBJ2-1; possibly TRBD2 for D (7 bases). Trimming removed 4 bases at V and 9 bases at J, with 13 bases between. The CDR3 contains 13 residues. Germline CDR1 and CDR2: SGHTA and FQGNSA. CDR3 sequence: CASSSGLGGEQFF. The CDR3 DNA sequence: TGTGCCAGCAGCTCCGGACTAGGGGGTGAGCAGTTCTTC.

The CDR3 region is CASSVVPRPTEAFF. CDR3 DNA sequence: TGTGCCAGCAGCGTAGTCCCTAGGCCCACTGAAGCTTTCTTT. The chain carries TRBV9 and TRBJ1-1; D not resolved. From germline, CDR1 is SGDLS and CDR2 YYNGEE. The CDR3 runs 14 residues. Deletions cut 0 bases from V and 4 bases from J, with 10 bases between.

This clonotype was counted a few times. The genes are TRBV29-1 and TRBJ2-7; 16 bases are shared with TRBD2. Per the germline V gene, CDR1 is SQVTM and CDR2 is ANQGSEA. The junction had 14 bases not matched to a gene; V was cut back by 4 bases and J by 8 bases. The CDR3 contains 17 residues. The CDR3 region is CSVVDPGLAGGNRKQYF. The CDR3 bases are TGCAGCGTTGTAGATCCGGGACTAGCGGGGGGGAACCGCAAGCAGTACTTC.

In this sample, this clonotype turned up a few times. The CDR3 region has the DNA TGTGCCAGCAGTTCCGGACAGGGCTACACCTTC. Amino acid sequence: CASSSGQGYTF. The chain couples TRBV6-5 to TRBJ1-2; D possibly corresponds to TRBD1 (6 bases). The CDR3 extends over 11 amino acids. Germline V gene sequence: CDR1 MNHEY, CDR2 SVGAGI. Trimming took 4 bases from V and 8 from J, leaving 8 bases between them.

The chain has TRBV5-1 and TRBJ2-2; D call uncertain. The V gene lost 5 bases and the J gene lost 9 bases, with 14 bases spanning the gap. Per the germline V gene, CDR1 is SGHRS and CDR2 is YFSETQ. The CDR3 sequence is 13 residues long. The CDR3 here is CASRESRAWELFF. CDR3 sequence (DNA): TGCGCCAGCAGGGAGTCGCGTGCCTGGGAGCTGTTTTTT.

This clonotype showed up just a few times. The chain recombines TRBV5-1 with TRBJ2-7; possible D gene TRBD1, 6 bases. Germline CDR1 is SGHRS and CDR2 is YFSETQ. Trimming pared 1 base from V and 5 bases from J, leaving 13 bases between. The CDR3 sequence is 14 residues long. CDR3 bases: TGCGCCAGCAGCTTGTCAGGGGCTGAAAACGAGCAGTACTTC. It is translated as CASSLSGAENEQYF.

The chain recombines TRBV20-1 with TRBJ1-2; no firm D call. Trimming stripped 0 bases from V and 4 bases from J, with 18 bases between. The CDR3 covers 16 residues. Germline loops: CDR1 DFQATT, CDR2 SNEGSKA (reference sequence). The DNA of the CDR3 is TGCAGTGCTAGAGATGCAGAAGAACGGTGGGGCTATGGCTACACCTTC. Its protein is CSARDAEERWGYGYTF.

There are a few counts of this clonotype. The rearrangement links TRBV20-1 to TRBJ2-2; D is possibly TRBD1 (6 bases). Germline CDR1 is DFQATT and CDR2 is SNEGSKA (reference sequence). Trimming removed 5 bases from V and 4 bases from J, with 8 bases in between. The CDR3 is made up of 12 amino acids. As DNA, the CDR3 is TGCAGTGCTTACAGGGCCACCGGGGAGCTGTTTTTT. Translated: CSAYRATGELFF.

In its sample, this clonotype was seen a few times. The chain combines TRBV7-2 with TRBJ2-5, with 9 bases identical to TRBD2. The ends lost 3 bases at V and 4 bases at J; junction bases unmatched: 6. Germline V CDR1 and CDR2: SGHTA, FQGNSA. The CDR3 totals 15 residues. This CDR3 reads CASSFAAGGGETQYF. In nucleotides, the CDR3 is TGTGCCAGCAGCTTCGCAGCGGGGGGAGGAGAGACCCAGTACTTC.

The genes are TRBV18 and TRBJ2-4, with D uncertain. Germline assignment: CDR1 KGHSH and CDR2 LQKENI. Trimming took off 1 base at V and 0 bases at J, with 4 bases between the two ends. CDR3 length equals 14 residues. This chain's CDR3 is CASSPQEAKNIQYF. CDR3 nucleotide sequence: TGTGCCAGCTCACCACAGGAAGCCAAAAACATTCAGTACTTC.

The rearrangement uses TRBV5-1 and TRBJ2-3, with D perhaps TRBD1 (5 bases). V shed 4 bases and J shed 0 bases, with 18 bases lying between them. The CDR3 spans 17 residues. Germline V lookup: CDR1 SGHRS, CDR2 YFSETQ. CDR3 nucleotide sequence: TGCGCCAGCAGCCCCCCAGGGCGGCAGGCCAGCACAGATACGCAGTATTTT. This translates into CASSPPGRQASTDTQYF.

This clonotype has more than one count but fewer than ten. The rearrangement uses TRBV29-1 and TRBJ1-2; weak D call: TRBD1 (5 bases). V dropped 6 bases and J dropped 2 bases, with 22 bases sitting between them. Germline V gives CDR1 SQVTM, CDR2 ANQGSEA. CDR3 size: 16 residues. The chain's CDR3 is CSVGGTESSRNYGYTF. In nucleotides, the CDR3 is TGCAGCGTAGGCGGGACGGAATCCTCTAGGAACTATGGCTACACCTTC.